The present T cell receptor beta chain was sequenced within a study of T cells in Graves' hyperthyroidism and ophthalmopathy. Study-level findings and limits: Expanded thyroid clonotypes (above 0.001) were mostly also found in blood. Ophthalmopathy could be told apart from stable hyperthyroidism with a 13 V-J model.

RNA transcripts gave rise to amplified TCR beta CDR3 regions. The HTBI primer set was used in a first-round RT-PCR of the TCR CDR3. TCRdb fed the multiplex PCR reads into MiXCR, producing one record per CDR3 protein. This sample has some 350,000 distinct CDR3 sequences, with approximately 16% found just once. With duration under 3 months, ophthalmopathy was active: Clinical Activity Score at least 3, NOSPECS at least 4. Extraction of PBMCs used 7.5 to 10 ml of fresh peripheral blood. Germline CDR1 and CDR2: DFQATT and SNEGSKA (reference sequence). The CDR3 contains 15 residues. The trim removed 1 base at V and 0 bases at J, leaving 2 bases unmatched. This clonotype has a count of ten or more. Antigen unknown.

The sequencing input was blood. The rearrangement uses TRBV20-1 and TRBJ2-3; 9 bases match TRBD1. The source is a woman aged 55-75 years with Graves' ophthalmopathy. The CDR3 DNA reads TGCAGTGCTAGAGGGACAGGGGCTAGCACAGATACGCAGTATTTT. It translates to CSARGTGASTDTQYF.